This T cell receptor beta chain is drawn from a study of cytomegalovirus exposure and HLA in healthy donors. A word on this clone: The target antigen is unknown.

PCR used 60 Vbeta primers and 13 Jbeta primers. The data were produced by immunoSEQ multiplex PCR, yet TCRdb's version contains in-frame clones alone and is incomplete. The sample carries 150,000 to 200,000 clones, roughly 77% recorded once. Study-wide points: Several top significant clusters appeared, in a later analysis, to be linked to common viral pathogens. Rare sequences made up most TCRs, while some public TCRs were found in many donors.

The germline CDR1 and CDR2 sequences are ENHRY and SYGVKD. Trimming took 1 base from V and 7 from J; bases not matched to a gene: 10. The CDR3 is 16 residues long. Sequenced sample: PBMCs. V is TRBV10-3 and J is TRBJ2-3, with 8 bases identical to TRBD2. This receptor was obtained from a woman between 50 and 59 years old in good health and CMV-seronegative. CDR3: CAISEFGSGDSNTQYF. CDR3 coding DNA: TGTGCCATCAGTGAGTTCGGTAGCGGGGATTCGAATACGCAGTATTTT.